This T cell receptor beta chain was identified in a study of blood T cell repertoires in COVID-19. Clones were sequenced by immunoSEQ multiplex PCR, and TCRdb holds only the in-frame ones, with some missing. The data contain 20,000 to 25,000 clones, more than 75% of them singletons. CDR1 is SGHTA, CDR2 FQGTGA, per germline. This CDR3 contains 13 residues. Trimming pared 8 bases from V and 8 bases from J, leaving 13 bases between. The source of this sequence is a man between 45 and 60 years old with active COVID-19. Sequences were obtained from peripheral blood. The V call is TRBV7-3, the J call TRBJ1-6; tentative D call: TRBD1 (5 bases). CDR3 DNA: TGTGCCAGCGGACGGGGGGTTTATTCACCCCTCCACTTT. Translating it yields CASGRGVYSPLHF.